The 8 T cell receptor beta chains in this list originate from one sample, sequenced in a study of blood T cell repertoires in COVID-19. TCRdb keeps only in-frame clones here, not all; method: immunoSEQ multiplex PCR. The profile covers 200,000 to 250,000 clones, with 86% appearing a single time and over 3% taken by the ten largest. Sequenced: PBMCs or T cells enriched from blood (not recorded which). Receptors were obtained from a woman between 50 and 59 years old in a cohort exposed to, infected with or recovered from COVID-19 (not recorded which).

This chain uses TRBV12-5 with TRBJ1-3; no clear D. The length of the CDR3 is 15 residues. Trimming took off 2 bases at V and 4 bases at J, with 12 bases between the two ends. The germline CDR1 and CDR2 sequences are LGHNT and FRNRAP. The CDR3 loop is CASGLFRSLGNTIYF. CDR3 DNA: TGTGCTAGTGGTTTGTTCCGGTCGCTCGGAAACACCATATATTTT.

About this clone: This same CDR3 is encoded by further DNA sequences in the sample. The chain recombines TRBV20-1 with TRBJ2-1, with a weak D call TRBD2 (5 bases). The CDR3 has 11 amino acids. Deletions cut 4 bases from V and 7 bases from J, with 8 bases between. Germline assignment: CDR1 DFQATT and CDR2 SNEGSKA (reference sequence). This chain's CDR3 is CSAIRGNEQFF. The CDR3 DNA follows: TGCAGTGCTATACGGGGTAATGAGCAGTTCTTC.

The chain recombines TRBV2 with TRBJ2-1, with 7 bases identical to TRBD1. CDR3 length: 14 residues. CDR1 is SNHLY and CDR2 is FYNNEI in the germline V gene. With V trimmed by 4 bases and J by 3 bases, 3 bases remained unmatched. The CDR3 bases are TGTGCCAGCAGTGCAGGGACAGTCTACAATGAGCAGTTCTTC. Translated, it gives CASSAGTVYNEQFF.

The CDR3 bases are TGCGCCAGCAGCGGCAGCGGGGGGTCCCTTCCAGAGACCCAGTACTTC. The encoded protein is CASSGSGGSLPETQYF. V usage is TRBV5-1 and J usage is TRBJ2-5; 9 bases agree with TRBD2. Trimming at V came to 4 bases and at J to 4 bases, leaving 11 bases not matched to a gene. Germline CDR1 SGHRS, CDR2 YFSETQ. The CDR3 loop spans 16 amino acids.

This clone was detected only a few times. The V call is TRBV5-1, the J call TRBJ2-7, with a tentative D call TRBD2 (6 bases). Trimming removed 4 bases at V and 5 bases at J, with 19 bases between. In germline, CDR1 is SGHRS, CDR2 YFSETQ. CDR3 length equals 15 residues. CDR3 sequence (DNA): TGCGCCAGCAGCGGCGTAGGAGGGATCGGTCACGAGCAGTACTTC. Its translation: CASSGVGGIGHEQYF.

CDR3 loop: CASSLVRDTEAFF. As DNA, the CDR3 is TGTGCCAGCAGCTTAGTCAGGGACACTGAAGCTTTCTTT. The chain recombines TRBV7-3 with TRBJ1-1; D may be TRBD1 (5 bases). The CDR3 is 13 amino acids. Germline V gene sequence: CDR1 SGHTA, CDR2 FQGTGA. V was clipped by 2 bases and J by 3 bases, with 7 bases between them.

V gene TRBV4-1 combines with J gene TRBJ1-2; the D gene is possibly TRBD1 (5 bases). The CDR3 consists of 13 residues. V gave up 5 bases and J gave up 2 bases, with 9 bases separating them. Germline V gene lookup returns CDR1 MGHRA and CDR2 YSYEKL. This CDR3 is CASSKGENYGYTF. Written as DNA, the CDR3 is TGCGCCAGCAGCAAAGGGGAGAACTATGGCTACACCTTC.

The chain recombines TRBV12-3 or TRBV12-4 with TRBJ1-1, with a weak D call TRBD1 (6 bases). This CDR3 is 12 amino acids long. The V end lost 1 base, the J end lost 8 bases, and 8 bases lay between the germline ends. The CDR3 protein is CASSLVRGEAFF. The CDR3 DNA reads as TGTGCCAGCAGTTTAGTCAGGGGCGAAGCTTTCTTT.